A selection of T cell receptor beta chains follows, all from one sample in a study of human T cells and chemical hapten exposure. TCRdb ran MiXCR on the RACE reads and lists one entry per CDR3 protein. Counted here are some 45,000 distinct CDR3 sequences, 8.9% occurring once; the ten biggest clones make up roughly 15%. Specimen: whole blood, collected in connection with sensitization to the hapten diphenylcyclopropenone (DPC). The receptor set was obtained from a woman aged 35 to 49 with alopecia areata. Some clones in this sample may be carry-over from other donors' samples. Each CDR3 is given with its conserved first and last residue. The order of the fields is J gene, clone size, D gene, V gene, CDR3 DNA, CDR3 protein. The D gene is left open where the match is weak. Rows give clone size only sometimes, using once, few, many, or a class for an expanded clone.

>TRBJ2-2|many|NA|TRBV7-9
TGTGCCAGCAACAGCCCGAACACCGGGGAGCTGTTTTTT
CASNSPNTGELFF
>TRBJ1-5|many|NA|TRBV6-1
TGTGCCAGCAGTGAAAGGGAGCAGGCCCTTCAGCCCCAGCATTTT
CASSEREQALQPQHF
>TRBJ2-7|many|NA|TRBV27
TGTGCCAGCAAATCAGGGGGGTGGAACGAGCAGTACTTC
CASKSGGWNEQYF
>TRBJ2-7|many|TRBD2|TRBV12-3/TRBV12-4
TGTGCCAGCAGGTCCGGGACTAGCGGGGCCTTATCAGAGCAGTACTTC
CASRSGTSGALSEQYF
>TRBJ2-7|many|NA|TRBV4-2
TGTGCCAGCAGCCAAGATGCCAGGAACGAGCAGTACTTC
CASSQDARNEQYF
>TRBJ2-3|many|TRBD1|TRBV6-1
TGTGCCAGCAGGACAGGGGTGGGCACAGATACGCAGTATTTT
CASRTGVGTDTQYF
>TRBJ2-2|many|TRBD1|TRBV11-3
TGTGCCAGCAGCTCCGGACAGGGGGGTTTCACCGGGGAGCTGTTTTTT
CASSSGQGGFTGELFF
>TRBJ1-2|few|NA|TRBV11-1
TGTGCCAGCAGCTTAGAAGGGAGCGGCTACACCTTC
CASSLEGSGYTF
>TRBJ2-1|NA|NA|TRBV12-3/TRBV12-4
TGTGCCAGCAGTCTGGAGACACCATCCTACAATGAGCAGTTCTTC
CASSLETPSYNEQFF
>TRBJ2-1|many|TRBD2|TRBV19
TGTGCCAGTAGAAGCGCGGGGGGGCCCTACAATGAGCAGTTCTTC
CASRSAGGPYNEQFF
>TRBJ2-2|NA|TRBD2|TRBV20-1
TGCAGTGCCAAATCAGCACTAGCGCCGAACACCGGGGAGCTGTTTTTT
CSAKSALAPNTGELFF
>TRBJ2-7|many|NA|TRBV4-1
TGCGCCAGCAGCCAAATGGCGAGGGAGCAGTACTTC
CASSQMAREQYF